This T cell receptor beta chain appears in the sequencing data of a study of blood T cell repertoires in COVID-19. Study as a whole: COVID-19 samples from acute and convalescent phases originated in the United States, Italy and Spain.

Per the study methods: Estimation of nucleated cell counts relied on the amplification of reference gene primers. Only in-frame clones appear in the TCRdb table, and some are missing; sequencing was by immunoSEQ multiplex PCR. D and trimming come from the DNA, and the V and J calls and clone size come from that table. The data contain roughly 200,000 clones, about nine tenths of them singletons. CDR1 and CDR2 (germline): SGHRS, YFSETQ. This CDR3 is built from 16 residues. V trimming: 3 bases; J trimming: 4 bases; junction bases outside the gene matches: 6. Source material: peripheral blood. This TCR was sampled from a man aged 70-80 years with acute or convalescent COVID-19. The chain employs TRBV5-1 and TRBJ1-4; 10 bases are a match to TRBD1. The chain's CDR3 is CASSSGQGGINEKLFF. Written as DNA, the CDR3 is TGCGCCAGCAGCTCCGGACAGGGGGGTATTAATGAAAAACTGTTTTTT.